This TCR beta chain was sequenced for a study of T cell responses to AZD1222 COVID-19 vaccine. Study information: Analysis merged second doses at about 4 or about 12 weeks. Study-level results: Elevations in Spike-specific TCR breadth and depth followed administration of two AZD1222 doses. Sampling that yielded the repertoires occurred only after the peak T cell response. Reportedly, nearly half the spike-specific TCRs target unmutated variant regions.

TCRdb keeps only in-frame clones here, not all; method: immunoSEQ multiplex PCR. The repertoire holds 45,000 to 70,000 clones, with around 88% as singletons. With regard to this clone: What it binds is not known.

V lost 4 bases and J lost 1, with 17 bases in between. The CDR3 is 17 amino acids. Germline V gene data show CDR1 as MNHEY and CDR2 as SMNVEV (reference sequence). The sample in question was peripheral blood, obtained on day 0 of AZD1222 vaccination. The V and J genes are TRBV27 and TRBJ2-1, with D perhaps matching TRBD2 (6 bases). This sequence originates from an adult in good health. CDR3 residues: CASSSGGSGESYNEQFF. DNA of the CDR3: TGTGCCAGCAGTTCCGGCGGGTCGGGGGAGTCCTACAATGAGCAGTTCTTC.